This T cell receptor beta chain appears in the sequencing data of a study of T cells in Graves' hyperthyroidism and ophthalmopathy. Notes on the study in general: With a median lead of approximately 6 months before onset, the model predicted ophthalmopathy.

Hyperthyroidism, newly diagnosed and lasting under 2 months, affected patients aged 18 to 65. Diagnoses were made from clinical symptoms, serum measures (thyroxine and TRAb), thyroid ultrasound and orbital computed tomography. Note on this clonotype: Its matching antigen is unknown.

Amplified TCR beta CDR3 regions derived from RNA transcripts. HTBI primers were the set used in a first-round RT-PCR of the TCR CDR3. TCRdb reanalysed the multiplex PCR reads using MiXCR and keeps one entry per CDR3 protein. The table shows roughly 570,000 distinct CDR3 sequences, with 15% to 19% occurring only once. V dropped 4 bases and J dropped 7; count of bases not matched to a gene: 10. The CDR3 sequence is 15 residues long. Germline CDR1 and CDR2: SGDLS and YYNGEE. This clonotype was obtained from a woman aged 25 to 39 with Graves' hyperthyroidism. The chain links TRBV9 to TRBJ2-1; 8 nucleotides align to TRBD1. The sample taken for sequencing was blood. In nucleotides, the CDR3 is TGTGCCAGCAGCACTCGGACAGGGACTGGTAATGAGCAGTTCTTC. Translated, it gives CASSTRTGTGNEQFF.